A single sample gave rise to the 32 T cell receptor beta chains below, sequenced in a study of T-cell memory formation after mild COVID-19. Each CDR3 protein gets one entry after TCRdb re-called the 5' RACE reads with MiXCR. The sample lists approximately 190,000 distinct CDR3 sequences, around 19% occurring once. Input material: PBMCs or a T cell subset sorted from them (not recorded which). The receptors here all came from an adult woman who had mild COVID-19 (a few samples of this study predate the infection). Cell type and time point are not known.

This clonotype has more than one count but fewer than ten. The V and J genes are TRBV5-1 and TRBJ1-3, with 7 bases fitting TRBD1. The CDR3 is made up of 17 amino acids. Per germline, CDR1 SGHRS and CDR2 YFSETQ. The V and J ends lost 4 bases and 0 bases, in that order; junction bases with no gene match: 10. The CDR3 bases are TGCGCCAGCAGCATACGGGACAGTTCCCTCTCTGGAAACACCATATATTTT. Amino acid sequence: CASSIRDSSLSGNTIYF.

This rearrangement joins TRBV9 to TRBJ2-1; D gene uncertain. CDR3 length: 14 residues. Germline loops: CDR1 SGDLS, CDR2 YYNGEE. V lost 0 bases to trimming and J lost 5 bases, with 9 bases between them. CDR3 sequence (DNA): TGTGCCAGCAGCGTAGTTGTTAGCCACAATGAGCAGTTCTTC. Its protein is CASSVVVSHNEQFF.

This chain joins TRBV7-9 and TRBJ1-1; D possibly corresponds to TRBD1 (6 bases). Per germline, CDR1 SEHNR and CDR2 FQNEAQ (reference sequence). Trimming stripped 5 bases from V and 11 bases from J, with 15 bases between. CDR3 length: 12 residues. CDR3 protein: CASSPDVGGAFF. CDR3 DNA sequence: TGTGCCAGCAGCCCGGATGTAGGGGGGGCTTTCTTT.

There are a few counts of this clonotype. This sequence joins TRBV12-3 or TRBV12-4 and TRBJ2-2; TRBD1 matches 7 bases. The length of the CDR3 is 14 residues. V was pared by 5 bases and J by 4 bases, with 4 bases of the junction left unmatched. Written as DNA, the CDR3 is TGTGCCAGCAGTCCTGGGACAGCCACCGGGGAGCTGTTTTTT. The encoded protein is CASSPGTATGELFF.

The chain uses TRBV5-6 and TRBJ2-5, with 11 bases that match TRBD2. CDR3 length: 14 residues. Germline V CDR1 and CDR2: SGHDT, YYEEEE. The V gene end was trimmed by 1 base and the J gene end by 7 bases; junction bases not matched to a gene: 3. The CDR3: CASSLTSGGGTQYF. CDR3 sequence (DNA): TGTGCCAGCAGCTTGACTAGCGGGGGAGGGACCCAGTACTTC.

This clonotype showed up just a few times. This chain connects TRBV9 to TRBJ1-3; D unclear. Germline V lookup: CDR1 SGDLS, CDR2 YYNGEE. The V end was cut by 4 bases, the J end by 2 bases, with 13 bases between. CDR3 length equals 15 residues. This CDR3 is CASSPQYHPGNTIYF. DNA of the CDR3: TGTGCCAGCAGCCCACAGTACCATCCTGGAAACACCATATATTTT. Full variable domain (outside the CDR3, taken from reference TRBV9 and TRBJ1-3): DSGVTQTPKHLITATGQRVTLRCSPRSGDLSVYWYQQSLDQGLQFLIQYYNGEERAKGNILERFSAQQFPDLHSELNLSSLELGDSALYFCASSPQYHPGNTIYFGEGSWLTVV.

This clonotype was found many times. The chain recombines TRBV24-1 with TRBJ2-2; 13 nucleotides agree with TRBD2. V trimming: 4 bases; J trimming: 7 bases; junction bases outside the gene matches: 8. The CDR3 extends over 17 amino acids. CDR1 is KGHDR, CDR2 SFDVKD, per germline. CDR3 DNA sequence: TGTGCCACCAGTGACCCGGGACTAGCGGGGTATCTCGGGGAGCTGTTTTTT. It yields the protein CATSDPGLAGYLGELFF.

This clonotype occurred a few times. V usage is TRBV20-1 and J usage is TRBJ1-6, with D maybe TRBD1 (5 bases). CDR1 and CDR2 from the germline V gene are DFQATT and SNEGSKA (reference sequence). The length of the CDR3 is 16 residues. Between the trimmed V and J ends, which lost 4 bases and 6 bases, there was a span of 19 bases. The CDR3 sequence is CSATTASSISNSPLHF. In nucleotides, the CDR3 is TGCAGTGCTACGACAGCTTCCTCTATAAGTAATTCACCCCTCCACTTT.

The CDR3: CASSPQGQGLNTEAFF. CDR3 nucleotide sequence: TGTGCCAGCTCACCACAGGGACAGGGGTTGAACACTGAAGCTTTCTTT. The genes are TRBV18 and TRBJ1-1, with 10 bases fitting TRBD1. This CDR3 is built from 16 residues. Trimming at V came to 1 base and at J to 0 bases, leaving 2 bases not matched to a gene. Germline assignment: CDR1 KGHSH and CDR2 LQKENI.

The chain carries TRBV30 and TRBJ1-5, with no clear D. Germline V CDR1 and CDR2: GTSNPN, SVGIG (reference sequence). Trimming took 5 bases from V and 4 from J, leaving 12 bases between them. The CDR3 totals 13 residues. The CDR3 protein is CAWSEQINQPQHF. In nucleotides, the CDR3 is TGTGCCTGGTCCGAGCAGATTAATCAGCCCCAGCATTTT. Together with reference TRBV30 and TRBJ1-5, the CDR3 gives the full variable domain: SQTIHQWPATLVQPVGSPLSLECTVEGTSNPNLYWYRQAAGRGLQLLFYSVGIGQISSEVPQNLSASRPQDRQFILSSKKLLLSDSGFYLCAWSEQINQPQHFGDGTRLSIL.

The chain combines TRBV3-1 with TRBJ2-4, with TRBD1 identical over 7 bases. CDR1 is LGHDT and CDR2 is YNNKEL in the germline V gene (reference sequence). J was trimmed by 13 bases and V by 4 bases; bases with no gene match: 4. This CDR3 comprises 11 residues. DNA for the CDR3: TGTGCCAGCAGCCGACAGGGTGCCCAGTACTTC. The encoded protein is CASSRQGAQYF.

The chain combines TRBV6-1 with TRBJ1-5, with no clear D. Trimming removed 1 base at V and 1 base at J, with 8 bases between. The CDR3 extends over 15 amino acids. Germline V gene lookup returns CDR1 MNHNS and CDR2 SASEGT. Here the CDR3 DNA reads TGTGCCAGCAGTGAAGAGGGCTTAAGCAATCAGCCCCAGCATTTT. Its protein product is CASSEEGLSNQPQHF.

The CDR3 DNA reads TGTGCCAGCACCGAAGAAGGGGGATCGAGCAATCAGCCCCAGCATTTT. Translating it yields CASTEEGGSSNQPQHF. The chain uses TRBV12-3 or TRBV12-4 and TRBJ1-5; possible D gene TRBD1, 6 bases. The CDR3 is 16 amino acids. V lost 7 bases, J lost 1 base, and 17 bases lay in between.

The CDR3 sequence is CAISGTTLGDGYTF. The CDR3 region has the DNA TGTGCCATCAGTGGGACGACTTTAGGGGATGGCTACACCTTC. J is TRBJ1-2 and V is TRBV10-3, with D possibly being TRBD1 (5 bases). Trimming left V 4 bases short and J 6 bases short, with 15 bases between. This CDR3 spans 14 amino acids. Germline CDR1 is ENHRY and CDR2 is SYGVKD.

This chain joins TRBV5-1 and TRBJ1-5; D may be TRBD1 (6 bases). Germline CDR1 is SGHRS and CDR2 is YFSETQ. CDR3 size: 15 residues. The V and J ends lost 0 bases and 3 bases respectively, with 10 bases between them. The DNA for the CDR3 is TGCGCCAGCAGCTTGGGGCAGGGGCCCAATCAGCCCCAGCATTTT. This gives the protein CASSLGQGPNQPQHF.

This clonotype was seen many times. The J gene is TRBJ2-1, the V gene TRBV29-1; D possibly uses TRBD1 or TRBD2 (6 bases each). Germline assignment: CDR1 SQVTM and CDR2 ANQGSEA. V lost 2 bases and J lost 9, with 17 bases in between. The CDR3 extends over 14 amino acids. The CDR3 region is CSVEQQMGGSEQFF. The DNA of the CDR3 is TGCAGCGTTGAACAACAAATGGGGGGCTCTGAGCAGTTCTTC.

The CDR3 reads CASSPRTGGRSGNTIYF. In nucleotides, the CDR3 is TGCGCCAGCAGCCCCCGGACAGGGGGGCGCTCTGGAAACACCATATATTTT. V usage is TRBV5-1 and J usage is TRBJ1-3; 10 nucleotides line up with TRBD1. The CDR3 extends over 17 amino acids. The germline V gene encodes CDR1 SGHRS and CDR2 YFSETQ. V lost 4 bases to trimming and J lost 0 bases; unmatched junction nucleotides: 7. The complete variable domain, with remaining parts taken from reference TRBV5-1 and TRBJ1-3, reads KAGVTQTPRYLIKTRGQQVTLSCSPISGHRSVSWYQQTPGQGLQFLFEYFSETQRNKGNFPGRFSGRQFSNSRSEMNVSTLELGDSALYLCASSPRTGGRSGNTIYFGEGSWLTVV.

This rearrangement joins TRBV4-1 to TRBJ1-1; no firm D call. Trimming shortened V by 3 bases and J by 1 base, and 18 bases separated the two germline ends. There are 17 residues in the CDR3. CDR1 MGHRA and CDR2 YSYEKL come from the germline V gene. The CDR3 sequence is CASSQVGRESRNTEAFF. The CDR3 region has the DNA TGCGCCAGCAGCCAGGTAGGCCGGGAAAGTCGGAACACTGAAGCTTTCTTT.

The rearrangement joins TRBV6-2 or TRBV6-3 to TRBJ2-7; the D is unclear. The V and J ends lost 6 bases and 3 bases respectively, with 15 bases between them. The CDR3 runs 14 residues. CDR1 and CDR2 (germline): MNHEY, SVGEGT. CDR3 in DNA: TGTGCCAGCAGGGGCGCGTTTAACTACTACGAGCAGTACTTC. This encodes CASRGAFNYYEQYF.

Only a few counts were recorded for this clonotype. The rearrangement joins TRBV4-3 to TRBJ2-2; D ambiguous. Germline V gene sequence: CDR1 LGHNA, CDR2 YSLEER. This CDR3 spans 14 amino acids. Trimming removed 0 bases from V and 5 bases from J, with 7 bases in between. As DNA, the CDR3 is TGCGCCAGCAGCCAAGATAAGGATACCGGGGAGCTGTTTTTT. Encoded protein: CASSQDKDTGELFF.

This clonotype was detected only a few times. The V call is TRBV4-1, the J call TRBJ1-1, with D possibly matching TRBD1 (5 bases). The CDR3 runs 14 residues. With 2 bases removed from V and 8 bases from J, the gap between germline ends came to 15 bases. CDR1 MGHRA and CDR2 YSYEKL come from the germline V gene. Written as DNA, the CDR3 is TGCGCCAGCAGCCAACGGACAAGCTCGAGGGAAGCTTTCTTT. Its protein is CASSQRTSSREAFF.

This rearrangement joins TRBV4-1 to TRBJ2-5; 7 bases are a match to TRBD1. Germline lookup yields CDR1 MGHRA and CDR2 YSYEKL. The CDR3 loop spans 14 amino acids. J gave up 10 bases and V 3 bases, and 11 bases lay outside the gene matches. The DNA for the CDR3 is TGCGCCAGCAGCCAGCCTACGACAGGGAGTATCCAGTACTTC. Translating gives CASSQPTTGSIQYF.

This clonotype was seen repeatedly, ten times or more. This chain joins TRBV7-9 and TRBJ1-1, with TRBD1 as a possible D gene (5 bases). V was clipped by 5 bases and J by 6 bases, with 16 bases between them. Germline CDR1 reads SEHNR; CDR2 reads FQNEAQ (reference sequence). This CDR3 contains 14 residues. The CDR3 reads CASSPPGPGAEAFF. The CDR3 DNA reads TGTGCCAGCAGCCCACCGGGACCTGGCGCTGAAGCTTTCTTT. The variable domain in full, with the rest retrieved from reference TRBV7-9 and TRBJ1-1, is DTGVSQNPRHKITKRGQNVTFRCDPISEHNRLYWYRQTLGQGPEFLTYFQNEAQLEKSRLLSDRFSAERPKGSFSTLEIQRTEQGDSAMYLCASSPPGPGAEAFFGQGTRLTVV.

V gene TRBV7-2 combines with J gene TRBJ2-3, with 11 bases lining up with TRBD2. This CDR3 region has 16 residues. J gave up 2 bases and V 8 bases, and 9 bases lay outside the gene matches. CDR1 and CDR2 from the germline V gene are SGHTA and FQGNSA. This CDR3 is CASRLAGGPNTDTQYF. The CDR3 nucleotides are TGTGCCAGCCGGCTAGCGGGAGGCCCCAACACAGATACGCAGTATTTT.

The chain carries TRBV7-2 and TRBJ2-1, with a tentative D call TRBD2 (5 bases). The germline V and J ends were trimmed by 3 bases and 10 bases, with 13 bases remaining between them. Germline CDR1 is SGHTA and CDR2 is FQGNSA. The CDR3 totals 13 residues. The chain's CDR3 is CASSLERLKEQFF. CDR3 coding DNA: TGTGCCAGCAGCTTGGAGCGGCTCAAAGAGCAGTTCTTC.

The sample holds a few counts of this clonotype. The V gene is TRBV7-8, the J gene TRBJ1-1; D gene unclear. V lost 1 base to trimming and J lost 4 bases, with 13 bases between them. Germline V gene sequence: CDR1 SGHVS, CDR2 FQNEAQ. This CDR3 spans 15 amino acids. CDR3 bases: TGTGCCAGCAGCTTAGGAAGGGCAAAGGTCACTGAAGCTTTCTTT. Its protein is CASSLGRAKVTEAFF. The variable domain in full, with the rest retrieved from reference TRBV7-8 and TRBJ1-1, is GAGVSQSPRYKVAKRGQDVALRCDPISGHVSLFWYQQALGQGPEFLTYFQNEAQLDKSGLPSDRFFAERPEGSVSTLKIQRTQQEDSAVYLCASSLGRAKVTEAFFGQGTRLTVV.

This rearrangement joins TRBV7-2 to TRBJ2-5; 8 positions agree with TRBD2. J lost 1 base, V lost 5 bases, and 3 bases had no gene match. The length of the CDR3 is 14 residues. Germline V gene data show CDR1 as SGHTA and CDR2 as FQGNSA. CDR3 sequence (DNA): TGTGCCAGCAGCCCCGGACTAGCCCAAGAGACCCAGTACTTC. Translating it yields CASSPGLAQETQYF.

The chain joins TRBV6-2 or TRBV6-3 to TRBJ2-2; tentatively, D is TRBD1 or TRBD2 (6 bases each). V lost 0 bases and J 5 bases, leaving 16 bases between the germline ends. The germline V gene encodes CDR1 MNHEY and CDR2 SVGEGT. This CDR3 is 17 amino acids long. CDR3 nucleotides: TGTGCCAGCAGTTACTCAATCCGCGGGACAAGAACCGGGGAGCTGTTTTTT. Amino acid sequence: CASSYSIRGTRTGELFF.

The chain employs TRBV4-1 and TRBJ1-1; D unresolved. CDR1 and CDR2 (germline): MGHRA, YSYEKL. Trimming removed 1 base from V and 2 bases from J, with 11 bases in between. This CDR3 is built from 15 residues. CDR3 coding DNA: TGCGCCAGCAGCCAAGGGCCGGGCCTCAACACTGAAGCTTTCTTT. Its translation is CASSQGPGLNTEAFF.

In this sample, this clonotype turned up a few times. CDR3: CASSQIGQGGGYTF. The CDR3 DNA follows: TGCGCCAGCAGCCAAATAGGACAGGGAGGTGGCTACACCTTC. This chain joins TRBV4-1 and TRBJ1-2; 8 positions match TRBD1. This CDR3 region has 14 residues. Germline values: CDR1 MGHRA, CDR2 YSYEKL. After removal of 2 bases from V and 7 bases from J, the junction contained 6 bases not matched to a gene.

In this sample, this clonotype turned up a few times. CDR3 protein: CASSTSGGPADTQYF. In DNA form, the CDR3 reads TGCGCCAGCAGTACAAGCGGGGGGCCTGCAGATACGCAGTATTTT. The chain links TRBV5-1 to TRBJ2-3; 9 bases align to TRBD2. The CDR3 spans 15 residues. CDR1 is SGHRS and CDR2 is YFSETQ in the germline V gene. V was pared by 5 bases and J by 4 bases, with 8 bases of the junction left unmatched.

CDR3 sequence: CASSFRTGTSYNEQFF. Written as DNA, the CDR3 is TGTGCCAGCAGCTTTAGAACCGGGACATCATACAATGAGCAGTTCTTC. The chain has TRBV5-6 and TRBJ2-1; possibly TRBD1 for D (6 bases). V lost 2 bases and J 4 bases, leaving 16 bases between the germline ends. CDR1 and CDR2 (germline): SGHDT, YYEEEE. CDR3 length: 16 amino acids.